A single sample gave rise to the 8 T cell receptor beta chains below, sequenced in a study of vaccination and CD4 T cells after COVID-19. These receptors' targets are unknown. Treatment denoted: approximately nine-day PBMC culture with coronavirus spike peptide pools or control peptides (ViraFEST assay). Sequenced with the Oncomine TCR Beta short-read assay was DNA taken from cultured CD4+ T cells. One entry per CDR3 protein, called by TCRdb with MiXCR from the PCR reads. Of 3,700 or so distinct CDR3 sequences detected, 15% appear once; the ten largest clones hold approximately 20%. Sequences were obtained from CD4+ T cells from blood, cultured in vitro. These receptor sequences come from a human donor who had recovered from COVID-19.

In its sample, this clonotype is medium-sized. The chain joins TRBV20-1 to TRBJ2-5; TRBD2 might be the D (6 bases). Germline V gene sequence: CDR1 DFQATT, CDR2 SNEGSKA (reference sequence). The CDR3 sequence is 15 residues long. V gave up 3 bases and J gave up 2 bases, with 16 bases separating them. The CDR3 loop reads CSASQQRAGQETQYF. The CDR3 DNA reads as TGCAGTGCTAGTCAACAACGGGCGGGGCAAGAGACCCAGTACTTC.

By sample share, this clonotype is medium-sized. This chain joins TRBV20-1 and TRBJ2-5; no clear D gene. V was clipped by 1 base and J by 10 bases, with 19 bases between them. Germline V gives CDR1 DFQATT, CDR2 SNEGSKA (reference sequence). The CDR3 totals 14 residues. The CDR3 coding sequence is TGCAGTGCTAGAGGGTCCCGGCAGGCCGAGTTCCAGTACTTC. Residues: CSARGSRQAEFQYF.

This clonotype was counted a few times. In DNA form, the CDR3 reads TGTGCCAGCAGACGCGGGCAGACCCAGTACTTC. Its protein product is CASRRGQTQYF. The rearrangement joins TRBV12-3 or TRBV12-4 to TRBJ2-5; D possibly corresponds to TRBD2 (5 bases). V lost 6 bases, J lost 6 bases, and 8 bases lay in between. The CDR3 is made up of 11 amino acids.

The rearrangement uses TRBV12-3 or TRBV12-4 and TRBJ2-1; D unclear. V lost 6 bases and J lost 3, with 9 bases in between. This CDR3 comprises 13 residues. The CDR3 protein is CASSLRYYNEQFF. The CDR3 bases are TGTGCCAGCAGCCTGAGGTACTACAATGAGCAGTTCTTC.

This clonotype has only a few counts. CDR3 coding DNA: TGCGCCAGCAGCCAAGACCTAGCGGTGACAGATACGCAGTATTTT. It translates to CASSQDLAVTDTQYF. The V call is TRBV4-1, the J call TRBJ2-3; 7 nucleotides align to TRBD2. V was pared by 0 bases and J by 3 bases, with 3 bases of the junction left unmatched. Germline V lookup: CDR1 MGHRA, CDR2 YSYEKL. This CDR3 is built from 15 residues.

Worth noting for this clonotype: This may arise from a read error, as a much more abundant clone is one base away. The CDR3 does not end in the conserved phenylalanine or tryptophan, so this is likely a read error. The chain uses TRBV7-2 and TRBJ1-5; possibly TRBD1 for D (6 bases). The ends were cut back, 0 bases at V and 6 bases at J, with 9 bases in the middle. The CDR3 length is 14 residues. CDR1 and CDR2 from the germline V gene are SGHTA and FQGNSA. CDR3 nucleotides: TGTGCCAGCAGCTTAGCAGGGGGAGTTCAGCCCCAGCATTTG. It is translated as CASSLAGGVQPQHL.

This clonotype occurred a few times. CDR3 protein: CASSSGRRSDQPQHF. DNA for the CDR3: TGTGCCAGCAGCTCGGGCAGGAGATCTGATCAGCCCCAGCATTTT. The chain uses TRBV5-6 and TRBJ1-5; D unresolved. There are 15 residues in the CDR3. Germline lookup yields CDR1 SGHDT and CDR2 YYEEEE. Trimming took 3 bases from V and 5 from J, leaving 15 bases between them. Full variable domain (rest looked up from reference TRBV5-6 and TRBJ1-5): DAGVTQSPTHLIKTRGQQVTLRCSPKSGHDTVSWYQQALGQGPQFIFQYYEEEERQRGNFPDRFSGHQFPNYSSELNVNALLLGDSALYLCASSSGRRSDQPQHFGDGTRLSIL.

This clonotype was detected only a few times. This chain joins TRBV6-1 and TRBJ2-3; 7 bases map to TRBD2. Germline assignment: CDR1 MNHNS and CDR2 SASEGT. The CDR3 is 13 amino acids. V was clipped by 5 bases and J by 4 bases; unmatched bases: 3. The CDR3 here is CASSSGTADTQYF. The CDR3 nucleotides read TGTGCCAGCAGTAGCGGGACCGCAGATACGCAGTATTTT.